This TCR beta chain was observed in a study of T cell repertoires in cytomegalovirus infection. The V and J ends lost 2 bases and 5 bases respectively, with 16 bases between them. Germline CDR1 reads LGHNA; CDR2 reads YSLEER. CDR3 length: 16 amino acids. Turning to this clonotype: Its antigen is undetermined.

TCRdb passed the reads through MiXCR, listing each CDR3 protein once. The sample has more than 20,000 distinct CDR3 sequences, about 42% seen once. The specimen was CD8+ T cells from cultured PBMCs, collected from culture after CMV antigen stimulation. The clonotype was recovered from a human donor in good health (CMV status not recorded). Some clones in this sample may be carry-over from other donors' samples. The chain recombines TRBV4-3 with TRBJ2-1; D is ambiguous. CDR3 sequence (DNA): TGCGCCAGCAGCCAATCAGAGGATTTCCCTGACAATGAGCAGTTCTTC. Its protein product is CASSQSEDFPDNEQFF.